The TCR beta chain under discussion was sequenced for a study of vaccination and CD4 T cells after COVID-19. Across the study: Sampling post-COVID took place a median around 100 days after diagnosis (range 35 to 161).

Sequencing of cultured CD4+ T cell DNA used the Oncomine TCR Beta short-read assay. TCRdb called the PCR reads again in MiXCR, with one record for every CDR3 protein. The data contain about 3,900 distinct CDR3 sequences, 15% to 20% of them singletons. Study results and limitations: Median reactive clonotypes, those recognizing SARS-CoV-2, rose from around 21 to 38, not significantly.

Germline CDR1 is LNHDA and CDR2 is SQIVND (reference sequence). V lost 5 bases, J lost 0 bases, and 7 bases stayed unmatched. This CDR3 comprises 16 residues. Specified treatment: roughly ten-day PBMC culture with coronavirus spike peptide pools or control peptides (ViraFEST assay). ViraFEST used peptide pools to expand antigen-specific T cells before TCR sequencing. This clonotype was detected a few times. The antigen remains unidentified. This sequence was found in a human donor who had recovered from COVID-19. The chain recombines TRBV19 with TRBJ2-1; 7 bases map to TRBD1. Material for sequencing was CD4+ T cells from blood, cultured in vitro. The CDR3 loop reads CASSRSGQSSYNEQFF. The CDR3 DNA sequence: TGTGCCAGTAGTCGGTCGGGACAGAGCTCCTACAATGAGCAGTTCTTC. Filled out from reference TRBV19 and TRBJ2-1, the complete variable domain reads DGGITQSPKYLFRKEGQNVTLSCEQNLNHDAMYWYRQDPGQGLRLIYYSQIVNDFQKGDIAEGYSVSREKKESFPLTVTSAQKNPTAFYLCASSRSGQSSYNEQFFGPGTRLTVL.